These 32 T cell receptor beta chains originate from one sample sequenced in a study of PD-1 blockade in mismatch repair-deficient tumors. Data came from immunoSEQ multiplex PCR; TCRdb stores just in-frame clones and leaves some out. The sample holds some 120,000 clones; about 88% are singletons and the top ten take approximately 13%. This sample comprised peripheral blood, obtained 44 weeks after starting pembrolizumab. These receptors all come from an adult with mismatch repair-deficient cancer.

V and J are TRBV19 and TRBJ2-1, with D possibly called TRBD1 or TRBD2 (6 bases each). V lost 5 bases, J lost 4 bases, and 15 bases lay in between. The CDR3 sequence is 15 residues long. The germline V gene encodes CDR1 LNHDA and CDR2 SQIVND (reference sequence). DNA for the CDR3: TGTGCCAGTAGTTGGGGGGCGGGTCGTTACAATGAGCAGTTCTTC. Translating it yields CASSWGAGRYNEQFF.

The chain is built from TRBV7-9 and TRBJ1-1; no clear D. The CDR3 length is 11 residues. Germline values: CDR1 SEHNR, CDR2 FQNEAQ (reference sequence). V lost 5 bases to trimming and J lost 6 bases, with 7 bases between them. The CDR3 DNA follows: TGTGCCAGCAGCAACGTCCCTGAAGCTTTCTTT. This translates into CASSNVPEAFF.

The chain employs TRBV9 and TRBJ2-3; possibly TRBD2 for D (5 bases). Per germline, CDR1 SGDLS and CDR2 YYNGEE. The CDR3 totals 15 residues. V gave up 0 bases and J gave up 11 bases, with 19 bases separating them. CDR3 residues: CASSVAGGSADLQYF. The CDR3 DNA reads as TGTGCCAGCAGCGTAGCAGGTGGGAGCGCAGACCTGCAGTATTTT.

The V call is TRBV2, the J call TRBJ2-7; a weak D match, TRBD2 (6 bases). Germline V gene data show CDR1 as SNHLY and CDR2 as FYNNEI. Trimming removed 6 bases at V and 5 bases at J, with 17 bases between. The CDR3 length is 14 residues. DNA for the CDR3: TGTGCCAGCAGCCCCGGGACTCCTGGCGACGAGCAGTACTTC. Its translation is CASSPGTPGDEQYF.

The J gene is TRBJ2-2, the V gene TRBV5-4, with a possible D match to TRBD1 (6 bases). This CDR3 is 15 amino acids long. V was clipped by 7 bases and J by 7 bases, with 20 bases between them. The germline gives CDR1 SGHNT, CDR2 YYREEE (reference sequence). The CDR3 loop reads CASSLMTGRGGELFF. Here the CDR3 DNA reads TGTGCCAGCTCCTTGATGACAGGCCGGGGCGGGGAGCTGTTTTTT.

This chain uses TRBV7-9 with TRBJ2-7, with TRBD1 matching over 10 bases. The CDR3 consists of 17 residues. V was clipped by 5 bases and J by 2 bases; unmatched bases: 12. Germline V gene data show CDR1 as SEHNR and CDR2 as FQNEAQ (reference sequence). The CDR3 nucleotides read TGTGCCAGCAGCCCTAGAGCGGGACAGGGGCGCCCCTACGAGCAGTACTTC. This translates into CASSPRAGQGRPYEQYF.

The chain employs TRBV4-3 and TRBJ2-7; 10 bases are shared with TRBD1. V lost 1 base to trimming and J lost 5 bases; unmatched junction nucleotides: 5. The CDR3 has 15 residues. Germline values: CDR1 LGHNA, CDR2 YSLEER. The CDR3 here is CASSQAGTGVHEQYF. The DNA of the CDR3 is TGCGCCAGCAGCCAAGCCGGGACAGGGGTCCACGAGCAGTACTTC.

The rearrangement uses TRBV2 and TRBJ2-3; possibly TRBD1 for D (5 bases). Germline V lookup: CDR1 SNHLY, CDR2 FYNNEI. The CDR3 spans 16 residues. The ends were cut back, 3 bases at V and 0 bases at J, with 13 bases in the middle. The chain's CDR3 is CASSEDGQASTDTQYF. CDR3 in DNA: TGTGCCAGCAGTGAGGACGGACAAGCTAGCACAGATACGCAGTATTTT. Full variable domain (remainder filled in from reference TRBV2 and TRBJ2-3): EPEVTQTPSHQVTQMGQEVILRCVPISNHLYFYWYRQILGQKVEFLVSFYNNEISEKSEIFDDQFSVERPDGSNFTLKIRSTKLEDSAMYFCASSEDGQASTDTQYFGPGTRLTVL.

The chain joins TRBV5-1 to TRBJ2-3, with 13 bases matching TRBD2. Looked up from germline, CDR1 is SGHRS and CDR2 is YFSETQ. The V and J ends lost 2 bases and 4 bases, in that order; junction bases with no gene match: 1. This CDR3 has 15 amino acids. The CDR3 loop is CASSFGLAGADTQYF. The CDR3, as DNA: TGCGCCAGCAGCTTTGGACTAGCGGGGGCAGATACGCAGTATTTT.

V and J are TRBV5-8 and TRBJ1-1; D gene uncertain. Germline CDR1 SGHTS, CDR2 YDEGEE. V was shortened by 7 bases and J by 6 bases, with 25 bases between the two germline ends. CDR3 length: 16 residues. The CDR3 DNA reads as TGTGCCAGCCGCCCAGGCTGGGATTTTGTCGGCGCTGAAGCTTTCTTT. Translated, it gives CASRPGWDFVGAEAFF.

V gene TRBV7-2 combines with J gene TRBJ2-7; the D gene is possibly TRBD2 (6 bases). The germline gives CDR1 SGHTA, CDR2 FQGNSA. The CDR3 is made up of 15 amino acids. V was trimmed by 4 bases and J by 0 bases, leaving 13 bases between them. CDR3 nucleotides: TGTGCCAGCAGCTCATCCGGGACTGGCTCCTACGAGCAGTACTTC. It codes for CASSSSGTGSYEQYF.

This chain joins TRBV12-5 and TRBJ2-3; possibly TRBD1 for D (5 bases). V was cut by 5 bases and J by 2 bases, with 14 bases left in between. Germline V gene lookup returns CDR1 LGHNT and CDR2 FRNRAP. The CDR3 has 15 amino acids. CDR3 amino acids: CASGPRKGYTDTQYF. In DNA form, the CDR3 reads TGTGCTAGTGGTCCCAGAAAGGGGTACACAGATACGCAGTATTTT.

The chain employs TRBV7-9 and TRBJ1-5; D is unclear. The CDR3 sequence is 13 residues long. Per germline, CDR1 SEHNR and CDR2 FQNEAQ (reference sequence). Trimming removed 3 bases from V and 2 bases from J, with 5 bases in between. CDR3 nucleotide sequence: TGTGCCAGCAGCTTCGCAGGCAATCAGCCCCAGCATTTT. Residues: CASSFAGNQPQHF. The whole variable domain, filled in from reference TRBV7-9 and TRBJ1-5, reads DTGVSQNPRHKITKRGQNVTFRCDPISEHNRLYWYRQTLGQGPEFLTYFQNEAQLEKSRLLSDRFSAERPKGSFSTLEIQRTEQGDSAMYLCASSFAGNQPQHFGDGTRLSIL.

This chain links TRBV5-1 with TRBJ2-5; a weak D match, TRBD2 (5 bases). Germline V gene data show CDR1 as SGHRS and CDR2 as YFSETQ. The V and J ends lost 1 base and 2 bases respectively, with 18 bases between them. The CDR3 consists of 17 residues. The chain's CDR3 is CASSLFPGTGKQETQYF. CDR3 nucleotide sequence: TGCGCCAGCAGCTTGTTTCCGGGTACGGGAAAGCAAGAGACCCAGTACTTC.

The rearrangement uses TRBV2 and TRBJ2-7, with 9 nucleotides matching TRBD2. With V trimmed by 3 bases and J by 4 bases, 4 bases remained unmatched. Germline V gives CDR1 SNHLY, CDR2 FYNNEI. This CDR3 is built from 14 residues. The CDR3 protein is CASSDGGRGYEQYF. CDR3 DNA sequence: TGTGCCAGCAGTGATGGCGGGAGGGGTTACGAGCAGTACTTC.

The CDR3 reads CASSHLLAGVRLTGELFF. CDR3 DNA: TGCGCCAGCAGCCACCTACTAGCGGGAGTGAGATTAACCGGGGAGCTGTTTTTT. The chain is built from TRBV4-1 and TRBJ2-2; the match to TRBD2 covers 11 bases. V was clipped by 3 bases and J by 5 bases; unmatched bases: 11. In germline, CDR1 is MGHRA, CDR2 YSYEKL. The CDR3 is made up of 18 amino acids.

This rearrangement joins TRBV4-1 to TRBJ2-5; TRBD1 matches at 9 bases. Germline V gene sequence: CDR1 MGHRA, CDR2 YSYEKL. The CDR3 runs to 17 residues. The ends lost 3 bases at V and 6 bases at J; junction bases unmatched: 14. This chain's CDR3 is CASSQGQGLGRIQTQYF. CDR3 sequence (DNA): TGCGCCAGCAGCCAGGGACAGGGTCTTGGCAGGATCCAGACCCAGTACTTC.

The chain joins TRBV30 to TRBJ2-1; no reliable D call. The CDR3 is 19 residues long. Germline values: CDR1 GTSNPN, CDR2 SVGIG (reference sequence). V lost 0 bases to trimming and J lost 0 bases, with 21 bases between them. DNA for the CDR3: TGTGCCTGGAGTGTACAGTTGGTCCCCCCGTATAGCTCCTACAATGAGCAGTTCTTC. This codes for CAWSVQLVPPYSSYNEQFF.

This clone was seen just once. The chain combines TRBV7-9 with TRBJ2-2, with 8 bases matching TRBD2. V dropped 5 bases and J dropped 6; count of bases not matched to a gene: 11. The CDR3 sequence is 16 residues long. Germline CDR1 reads SEHNR; CDR2 reads FQNEAQ (reference sequence). The CDR3 nucleotides are TGTGCCAGCAGCCAAGGAGGACTAGCCATGGCCGGGGAGCTGTTTTTT. This gives the protein CASSQGGLAMAGELFF. Full variable domain (outside the CDR3, taken from reference TRBV7-9 and TRBJ2-2): DTGVSQNPRHKITKRGQNVTFRCDPISEHNRLYWYRQTLGQGPEFLTYFQNEAQLEKSRLLSDRFSAERPKGSFSTLEIQRTEQGDSAMYLCASSQGGLAMAGELFFGEGSRLTVL.

V is TRBV29-1 and J is TRBJ2-3, with 7 nucleotides matching TRBD2. Trimming removed 3 bases from V and 1 base from J; junction bases left unmatched: 7. The CDR3 runs 15 residues. Germline V gives CDR1 SQVTM, CDR2 ANQGSEA. In DNA form, the CDR3 reads TGCAGCGTTGAGGGGGGGGAGTTCGGCACAGATACGCAGTATTTT. Translating gives CSVEGGEFGTDTQYF.

The rearrangement links TRBV6-5 to TRBJ1-4; no firm D call. V shed 4 bases and J shed 0 bases, with 6 bases lying between them. CDR1 is MNHEY and CDR2 is SVGAGI in the germline V gene. CDR3 length equals 14 residues. The CDR3 DNA is TGTGCCAGCAGTTCCACAGCAACTAATGAAAAACTGTTTTTT. As protein: CASSSTATNEKLFF.

The rearrangement links TRBV2 to TRBJ2-7; TRBD2 matches 7 bases. Germline V gives CDR1 SNHLY, CDR2 FYNNEI. V lost 8 bases, J lost 2 bases, and 3 bases stayed unmatched. There are 12 residues in the CDR3. This CDR3 reads CASWEGPYEQYF. The CDR3 DNA sequence: TGTGCCAGCTGGGAGGGTCCCTACGAGCAGTACTTC.

The sample holds one count of this clone. This chain links TRBV4-1 with TRBJ2-5, with TRBD2 matching over 9 bases. The CDR3 has 19 amino acids. Germline lookup yields CDR1 MGHRA and CDR2 YSYEKL. The J segment lost 0 bases and the V segment lost 3 bases, leaving 14 bases of the junction unmatched. The CDR3 DNA is TGCGCCAGCAGCCAGTATCGACTAGCGGAGGGGGGGTACCAAGAGACCCAGTACTTC. Its translation is CASSQYRLAEGGYQETQYF.

This chain joins TRBV7-3 and TRBJ2-3, with TRBD2 identical over 13 bases. The germline gives CDR1 SGHTA, CDR2 FQGTGA. The junction had 7 bases not matched to a gene; V was cut back by 3 bases and J by 7 bases. The CDR3 spans 16 residues. The CDR3 loop reads CASSFDGLAGAHTQYF. The CDR3 bases are TGTGCCAGCAGCTTCGATGGACTAGCGGGAGCCCATACGCAGTATTTT. The full variable domain, with the rest looked up from reference TRBV7-3 and TRBJ2-3, is GAGVSQTPSNKVTEKGKYVELRCDPISGHTALYWYRQSLGQGPEFLIYFQGTGAADDSGLPNDRFFAVRPEGSVSTLKIQRTERGDSAVYLCASSFDGLAGAHTQYFGPGTRLTVL.

The chain carries TRBV19 and TRBJ1-4, with D hard to call. The V end was cut by 5 bases, the J end by 2 bases, with 12 bases between. The germline V gene encodes CDR1 LNHDA and CDR2 SQIVND (reference sequence). This CDR3 has 15 residues. For the CDR3, the DNA is TGTGCCAGTAGTCCCGGGTGGGGTACTAATGAAAAACTGTTTTTT. It translates to CASSPGWGTNEKLFF.

This clone was seen only once. The chain carries TRBV5-8 and TRBJ1-1, with D tentatively TRBD1 (6 bases). This CDR3 contains 16 residues. The germline CDR1 and CDR2 sequences are SGHTS and YDEGEE. V shed 0 bases and J shed 3 bases, with 15 bases lying between them. CDR3 DNA sequence: TGTGCCAGCAGCTTGGTAGAGGGGGAGGGGGACACTGAAGCTTTCTTT. Amino acid sequence: CASSLVEGEGDTEAFF. The full variable domain, in which reference TRBV5-8 and TRBJ1-1 provide the parts outside the CDR3, is EAGVTQSPTHLIKTRGQQATLRCSPISGHTSVYWYQQALGLGLQFLLWYDEGEERNRGNFPPRFSGRQFPNYSSELNVNALELEDSALYLCASSLVEGEGDTEAFFGQGTRLTVV.

This clone occurred a few times. The rearrangement links TRBV7-6 to TRBJ2-1; possible D gene TRBD2, 5 bases. Trimming took 1 base from V and 0 from J, leaving 10 bases between them. The CDR3 is 16 amino acids. CDR1 and CDR2 from the germline V gene are SGHVS and FNYEAQ. CDR3 amino acids: CASSLEVGDSYNEQFF. For the CDR3, the DNA is TGTGCCAGCAGCTTAGAGGTGGGAGACTCCTACAATGAGCAGTTCTTC.

The chain joins TRBV6-6 to TRBJ1-3; tentatively, D is TRBD1 (5 bases). Trimming stripped 8 bases from V and 0 bases from J, with 11 bases between. The germline CDR1 and CDR2 sequences are MNHNY and SVGAGI (reference sequence). The CDR3 covers 14 residues. CDR3 loop: CASLGLSSGNTIYF. The CDR3 DNA sequence: TGTGCCAGCCTGGGGCTCTCCTCTGGAAACACCATATATTTT.

The chain has TRBV28 and TRBJ2-5; possible D gene TRBD1, 6 bases. The CDR3 runs 14 residues. V was cut by 6 bases and J by 5 bases, with 16 bases left in between. Germline CDR1 reads MDHEN; CDR2 reads SYDVKM. The CDR3 loop reads CASSRDQGLETQYF. DNA of the CDR3: TGTGCCAGCAGCCGAGATCAGGGGTTGGAGACCCAGTACTTC. Combining the CDR3 with reference TRBV28 and TRBJ2-5 gives the whole variable domain DVKVTQSSRYLVKRTGEKVFLECVQDMDHENMFWYRQDPGLGLRLIYFSYDVKMKEKGDIPEGYSVSREKKERFSLILESASTNQTSMYLCASSRDQGLETQYFGPGTRLLVL.

This chain connects TRBV28 to TRBJ2-2, with D unresolved. CDR1 and CDR2 from the germline V gene are MDHEN and SYDVKM. Between the trimmed V and J ends, which lost 3 bases and 4 bases, there was a span of 6 bases. This CDR3 has 13 amino acids. CDR3 DNA sequence: TGTGCCAGCAGTTTTTTTGCCACCGGGGAGCTGTTTTTT. Amino acid sequence: CASSFFATGELFF.

Here the CDR3 reads CASSKLLGGEQYF. For the CDR3, the DNA is TGCGCCAGCAGCAAGCTTTTGGGGGGCGAGCAGTACTTC. The chain joins TRBV4-1 to TRBJ2-7; TRBD2 is a possible D gene (6 bases). The V end was cut by 5 bases, the J end by 6 bases, with 14 bases between. Germline V gene sequence: CDR1 MGHRA, CDR2 YSYEKL. The CDR3 is 13 residues long.

The rearrangement uses TRBV15 and TRBJ2-5; D remains ambiguous. CDR3 length: 15 amino acids. CDR1 and CDR2 from the germline V gene are LNHNV and YYDKDF (reference sequence). V was pared by 1 base and J by 1 base, with 10 bases between. Here the CDR3 reads CATSRATWTQETQYF. CDR3 nucleotide sequence: TGTGCCACCAGCAGAGCAACTTGGACCCAAGAGACCCAGTACTTC.